These 3 T cell receptor beta chains were all obtained from the same sample, sequenced in a study of neurological immune-mediated disorders. TCRdb analysed the 5' RACE reads with MiXCR anew, one entry per CDR3 protein. Among 81,000 or so distinct CDR3 sequences listed, 4% to 6% were seen once. Source material: PBMCs. These receptors were collected from a woman in her twenties or thirties with multiple sclerosis.

This clonotype was detected ten times or more. The J gene is TRBJ2-5, the V gene TRBV24-1; 9 positions match TRBD1. This CDR3 spans 16 amino acids. The germline V gene encodes CDR1 KGHDR and CDR2 SFDVKD. V lost 7 bases, J lost 1 base, and 9 bases stayed unmatched. The CDR3 bases are TGTGCCACCAGCGTAACCGGGACAGGGCGCCAAGAGACCCAGTACTTC. Residues: CATSVTGTGRQETQYF.

There are many counts of this clonotype. This chain links TRBV20-1 with TRBJ2-7; 13 bases line up with TRBD2. The V gene end was trimmed by 5 bases and the J gene end by 3 bases; junction bases not matched to a gene: 10. CDR3 length: 16 amino acids. From germline, CDR1 is DFQATT and CDR2 SNEGSKA (reference sequence). For the CDR3, the DNA is TGCAGTGCTCTTCCCGGGACTAGCGGGGCCTACTACGAGCAGTACTTC. It codes for CSALPGTSGAYYEQYF.

This clonotype was recorded many times. A read error is likely, as this CDR3 ends without the conserved phenylalanine or tryptophan. The limits of the CDR3 on the DNA are not certain, so only TCRdb's listed CDR3 is given. The V gene is TRBV6-1, the J gene TRBJ2-1; TRBD2 is the table's D call, not checked against the DNA. The CDR3 numbers 12 amino acids, ends counted. Germline CDR1 is MNHNS and CDR2 is SASEGT. The CDR3 reads CASSEAGLAPQG.